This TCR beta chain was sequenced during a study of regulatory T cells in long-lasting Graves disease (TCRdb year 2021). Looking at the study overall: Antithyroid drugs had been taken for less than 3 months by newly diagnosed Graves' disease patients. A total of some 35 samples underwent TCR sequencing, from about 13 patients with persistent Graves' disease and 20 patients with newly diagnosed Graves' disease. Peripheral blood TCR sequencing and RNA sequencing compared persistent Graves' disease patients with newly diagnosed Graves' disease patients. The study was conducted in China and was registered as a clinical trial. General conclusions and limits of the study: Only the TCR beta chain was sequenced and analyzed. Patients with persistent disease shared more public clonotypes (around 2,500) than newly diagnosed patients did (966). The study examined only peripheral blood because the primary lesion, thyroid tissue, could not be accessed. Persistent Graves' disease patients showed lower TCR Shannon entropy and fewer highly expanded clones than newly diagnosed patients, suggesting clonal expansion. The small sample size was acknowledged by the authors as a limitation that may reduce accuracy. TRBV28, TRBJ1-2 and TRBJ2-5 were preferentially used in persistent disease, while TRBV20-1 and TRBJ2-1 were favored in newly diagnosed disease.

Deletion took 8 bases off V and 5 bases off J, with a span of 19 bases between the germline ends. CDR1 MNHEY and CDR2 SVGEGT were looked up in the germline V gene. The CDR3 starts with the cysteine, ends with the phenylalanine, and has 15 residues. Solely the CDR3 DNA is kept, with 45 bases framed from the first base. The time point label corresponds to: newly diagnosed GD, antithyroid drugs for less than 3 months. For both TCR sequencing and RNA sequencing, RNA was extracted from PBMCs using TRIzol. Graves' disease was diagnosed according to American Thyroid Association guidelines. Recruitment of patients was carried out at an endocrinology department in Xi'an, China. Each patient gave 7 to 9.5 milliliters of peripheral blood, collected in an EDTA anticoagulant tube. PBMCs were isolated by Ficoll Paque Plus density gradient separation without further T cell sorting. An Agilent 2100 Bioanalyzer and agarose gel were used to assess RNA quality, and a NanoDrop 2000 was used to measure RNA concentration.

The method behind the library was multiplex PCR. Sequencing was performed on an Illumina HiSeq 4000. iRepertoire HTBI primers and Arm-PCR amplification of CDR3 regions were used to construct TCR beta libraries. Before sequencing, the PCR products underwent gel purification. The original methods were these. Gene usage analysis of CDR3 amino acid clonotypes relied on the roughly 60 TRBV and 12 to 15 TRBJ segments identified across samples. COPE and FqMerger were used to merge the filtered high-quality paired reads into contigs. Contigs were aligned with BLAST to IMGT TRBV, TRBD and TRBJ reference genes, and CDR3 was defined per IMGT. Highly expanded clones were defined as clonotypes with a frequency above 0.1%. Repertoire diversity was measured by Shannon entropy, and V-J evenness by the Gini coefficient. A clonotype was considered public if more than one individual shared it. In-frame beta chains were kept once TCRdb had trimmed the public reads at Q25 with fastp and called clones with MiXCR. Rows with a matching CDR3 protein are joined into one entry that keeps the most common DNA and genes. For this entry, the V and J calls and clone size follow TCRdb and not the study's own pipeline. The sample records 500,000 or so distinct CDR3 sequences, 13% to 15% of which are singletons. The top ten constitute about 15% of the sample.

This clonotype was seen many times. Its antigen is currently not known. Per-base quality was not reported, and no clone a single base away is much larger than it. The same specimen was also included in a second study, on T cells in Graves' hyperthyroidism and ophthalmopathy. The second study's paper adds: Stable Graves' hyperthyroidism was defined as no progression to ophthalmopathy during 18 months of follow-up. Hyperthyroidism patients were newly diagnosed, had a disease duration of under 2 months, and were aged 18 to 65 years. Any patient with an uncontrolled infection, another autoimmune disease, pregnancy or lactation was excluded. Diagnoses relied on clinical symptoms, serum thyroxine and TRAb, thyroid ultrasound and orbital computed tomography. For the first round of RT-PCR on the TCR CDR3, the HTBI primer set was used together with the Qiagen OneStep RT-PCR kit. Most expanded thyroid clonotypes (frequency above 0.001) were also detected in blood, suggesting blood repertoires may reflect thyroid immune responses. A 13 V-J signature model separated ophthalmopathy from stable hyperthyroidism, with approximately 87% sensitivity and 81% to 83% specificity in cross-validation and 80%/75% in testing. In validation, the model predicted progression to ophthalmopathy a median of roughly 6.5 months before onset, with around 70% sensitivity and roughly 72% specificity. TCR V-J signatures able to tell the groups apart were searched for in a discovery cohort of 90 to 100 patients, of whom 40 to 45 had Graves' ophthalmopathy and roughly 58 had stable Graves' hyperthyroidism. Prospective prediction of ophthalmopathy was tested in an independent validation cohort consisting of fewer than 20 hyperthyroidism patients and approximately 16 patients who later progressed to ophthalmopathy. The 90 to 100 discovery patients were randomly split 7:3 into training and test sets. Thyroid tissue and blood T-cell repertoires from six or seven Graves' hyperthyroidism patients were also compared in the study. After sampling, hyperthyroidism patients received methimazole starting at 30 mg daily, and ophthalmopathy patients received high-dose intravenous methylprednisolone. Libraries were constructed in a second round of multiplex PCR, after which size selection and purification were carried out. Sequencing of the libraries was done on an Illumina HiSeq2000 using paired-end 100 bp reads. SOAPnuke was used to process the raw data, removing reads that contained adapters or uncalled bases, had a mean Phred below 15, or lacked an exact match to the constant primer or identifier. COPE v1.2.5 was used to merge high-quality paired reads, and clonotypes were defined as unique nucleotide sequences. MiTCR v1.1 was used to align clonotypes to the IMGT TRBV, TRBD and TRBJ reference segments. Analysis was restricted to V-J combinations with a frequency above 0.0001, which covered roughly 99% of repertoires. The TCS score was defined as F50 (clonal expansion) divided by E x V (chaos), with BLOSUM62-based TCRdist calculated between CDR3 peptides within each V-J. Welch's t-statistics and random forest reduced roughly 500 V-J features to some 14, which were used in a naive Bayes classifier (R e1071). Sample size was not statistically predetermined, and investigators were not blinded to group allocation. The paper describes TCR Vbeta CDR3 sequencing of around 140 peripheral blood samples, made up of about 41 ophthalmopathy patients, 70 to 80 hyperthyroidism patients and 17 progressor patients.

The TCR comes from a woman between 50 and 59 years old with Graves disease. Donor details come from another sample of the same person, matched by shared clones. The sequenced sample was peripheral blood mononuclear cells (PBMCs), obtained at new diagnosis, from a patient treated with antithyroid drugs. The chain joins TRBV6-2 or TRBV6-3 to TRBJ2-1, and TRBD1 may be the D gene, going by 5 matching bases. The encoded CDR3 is CASHVQVTTHNEQFF. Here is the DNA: TGTGCCAGCCACGTACAGGTGACGACACACAATGAGCAGTTCTTC.